This TCR beta chain was retrieved from a study of regulatory T cells in long-lasting Graves disease. Study results and caveats: It was in persistent disease that TRBV28, TRBJ1-2 and TRBJ2-5 were favored. Limited samples may have lowered accuracy. Persistent patients shared fewer than 3,500 public clonotypes among themselves. Newly diagnosed patients shared fewer, at about a thousand.

Of note for this clonotype: Its antigen is unknown.

CDR1 is DFQATT, CDR2 SNEGSKA, per germline (reference sequence). CDR3 length: 15 amino acids. Trimming removed 5 bases from V and 2 bases from J; junction bases left unmatched: 4. With iRepertoire HTBI primers and Arm-PCR of CDR3 regions, TCR beta libraries were built. TCRdb reprocessed the multiplex PCR reads with MiXCR, giving one entry per CDR3 protein. The sample yields hundreds of thousands of distinct CDR3 sequences, 20% seen once. Indicated time point: persistent/refractory GD, antithyroid drugs over 5 years with positive TRAb. There was RNA extracted from PBMCs, and the TCR library was made from it.

J is TRBJ2-1 and V is TRBV20-1; 12 nucleotides align to TRBD2. This clonotype was sampled from a female donor with Graves disease. Specimen: peripheral blood mononuclear cells (PBMCs), collected when the disease was refractory, from a patient treated with antithyroid drugs. The CDR3 reads CSALRLAGAYNEQFF. Written as DNA, the CDR3 is TGCAGTGCTCTTCGACTAGCGGGAGCCTACAATGAGCAGTTCTTC.